This T cell receptor (beta chain) was sequenced during a study of identical twins. General observations from the study: In zero-insertion analyses, partial confounding could arise from invariant MAIT and iNKT cells. The analysis was cross-sectional rather than longitudinal within donors.

Template switching added a universal primer site; cDNA carried unique molecular identifiers. TCRdb ran MiXCR on the 5' RACE reads and lists one entry per CDR3 protein. The sample includes approximately 280,000 distinct CDR3 sequences, about 8.3% of them seen just once. Germline loops: CDR1 KGHDR, CDR2 SFDVKD. The V end lost 6 bases, the J end lost 2 bases, and 15 bases lay between the germline ends. This CDR3 has 15 residues. This clonotype was counted ten times or more. Its specificity is not known. This same sample was also part of a study on yellow fever vaccine responses in identical twins. That paper adds: Among the twins, the vaccine T cell response reportedly seemed partly convergent and partly personalized.

This chain connects TRBV24-1 to TRBJ2-5; TRBD2 might be the D (5 bases). Sequencing was carried out using memory (CD45RO+) T cells sorted from blood. The sequence derives from a young woman in good health. This CDR3 reads CATSPGSISQETQYF. The CDR3 DNA sequence: TGTGCCACCAGTCCGGGATCGATCTCTCAAGAGACCCAGTACTTC.